The 22 T cell receptor beta chains given below trace back to one sample, sequenced in a study of blood T cell repertoires in COVID-19. Assay: immunoSEQ multiplex PCR; the TCRdb copy retains only in-frame clones and omits some. Of around 340,000 clones in the sample, about nine tenths were seen once. The sequencing sample was made of peripheral blood. The receptors were sampled from a woman aged 55-70 years with COVID-19, enrolled during active disease.

The chain is built from TRBV11-3 and TRBJ1-5; TRBD1 agrees at 9 bases. The CDR3 is 16 residues long. Germline V gene sequence: CDR1 SGHNT, CDR2 YENEEA. The V and J ends lost 9 bases and 0 bases, in that order; junction bases with no gene match: 9. This CDR3 is CARRTGEIYSNQPQHF. DNA of the CDR3: TGTGCCAGAAGGACAGGGGAGATTTATAGCAATCAGCCCCAGCATTTT.

Notes on this clone: Other DNA sequences in the sample encode the same CDR3. The chain combines TRBV6-5 with TRBJ2-7; 9 bases align to TRBD1. The CDR3 extends over 13 amino acids. Germline V gives CDR1 MNHEY, CDR2 SVGAGI. J was trimmed by 4 bases and V by 5 bases; bases with no gene match: 3. CDR3 sequence (DNA): TGTGCCAGCAGTAGGGACAGGGTATACGAGCAGTACTTC. Protein product: CASSRDRVYEQYF.

V is TRBV27 and J is TRBJ1-2; D is perhaps TRBD1 (6 bases). Looked up from germline, CDR1 is MNHEY and CDR2 is SMNVEV (reference sequence). The CDR3 loop spans 13 amino acids. V lost 4 bases to trimming and J lost 4 bases, with 10 bases between them. The CDR3 nucleotides are TGTGCCAGCAGTTCTACAGGGTTCTATGGCTACACCTTC. Its protein product is CASSSTGFYGYTF.

This clone has a handful of counts. The gene calls are TRBV2 and TRBJ1-6, with D possibly TRBD1 on 6 matching bases. Deletions cut 7 bases from V and 5 bases from J, with 18 bases between. Germline CDR1 and CDR2: SNHLY and FYNNEI. The CDR3 has 16 amino acids. The CDR3 sequence is CASIPDRGANNSPLHF. For the CDR3, the DNA is TGTGCCAGCATACCAGACCGGGGGGCTAATAATTCACCCCTCCACTTT.

V and J are TRBV5-1 and TRBJ2-7; no firm D call. Deletions cut 4 bases from V and 1 base from J, with 15 bases between. The CDR3 is 15 residues long. Germline V gene data show CDR1 as SGHRS and CDR2 as YFSETQ. In nucleotides, the CDR3 is TGCGCCAGCAGCCCCGGAGACCACCTATCCTACGAGCAGTACTTC. Protein product: CASSPGDHLSYEQYF. The full variable domain, its missing parts supplied by reference TRBV5-1 and TRBJ2-7, is KAGVTQTPRYLIKTRGQQVTLSCSPISGHRSVSWYQQTPGQGLQFLFEYFSETQRNKGNFPGRFSGRQFSNSRSEMNVSTLELGDSALYLCASSPGDHLSYEQYFGPGTRLTVT.

V usage is TRBV6-6 and J usage is TRBJ2-5, with TRBD1 matching 8 bases. The ends lost 5 bases at V and 5 bases at J; junction bases unmatched: 7. Per germline, CDR1 MNHNY and CDR2 SVGAGI (reference sequence). This CDR3 has 14 amino acids. As DNA, the CDR3 is TGTGCCAGCAGTGACAGGGGACAAGGGGAGACCCAGTACTTC. It specifies CASSDRGQGETQYF.

The chain combines TRBV19 with TRBJ2-3, with 7 bases matching TRBD1. The V and J ends lost 0 bases and 5 bases, in that order; junction bases with no gene match: 11. The length of the CDR3 is 17 residues. Per germline, CDR1 LNHDA and CDR2 SQIVND (reference sequence). The CDR3 reads CASSIDRDSPLGDTQYF. For the CDR3, the DNA is TGTGCCAGTAGTATAGATAGGGACAGCCCATTGGGAGATACGCAGTATTTT.

The chain uses TRBV28 and TRBJ1-1; D is uncertain. The germline V and J ends were trimmed by 6 bases and 3 bases, with 8 bases remaining between them. This CDR3 is 12 amino acids long. The V gene's germline CDR1 is MDHEN and CDR2 SYDVKM. CDR3 in DNA: TGTGCCAGCAGCCTACAGTACACTGAAGCTTTCTTT. Translated: CASSLQYTEAFF.

On this clone: This sample includes further DNA sequences coding for the same CDR3. The chain combines TRBV28 with TRBJ1-5; D is perhaps TRBD1 (5 bases). CDR3 length equals 14 residues. V was clipped by 6 bases and J by 0 bases, with 9 bases between them. Germline V gene sequence: CDR1 MDHEN, CDR2 SYDVKM. The CDR3 DNA reads as TGTGCCAGCAGCCTAGGGGTTAGCAATCAGCCCCAGCATTTT. This codes for CASSLGVSNQPQHF.

This clone has a single count. The chain uses TRBV5-1 and TRBJ1-4; 8 bases fit TRBD1. The CDR3 length is 14 residues. Germline loops: CDR1 SGHRS, CDR2 YFSETQ. V dropped 6 bases and J dropped 6; count of bases not matched to a gene: 7. CDR3 sequence (DNA): TGCGCCAGCACCCAGGACAGGGACCATGAAAAACTGTTTTTT. Translating gives CASTQDRDHEKLFF.

This chain uses TRBV7-6 with TRBJ1-4, with 9 bases lining up with TRBD1. Germline trimming cut 5 bases from V and 8 bases from J; bases unmatched to any gene: 9. Germline V gene sequence: CDR1 SGHVS, CDR2 FNYEAQ. This CDR3 region has 15 residues. The CDR3 region is CASSQNRGRQEKLFF. The CDR3 bases are TGTGCCAGCAGCCAAAACAGGGGGCGACAAGAAAAACTGTTTTTT.

The chain links TRBV6-2 or TRBV6-3 to TRBJ2-7; tentative D call: TRBD2 (7 bases). Germline CDR1 is MNHEY and CDR2 is SVGEGT. V shed 8 bases and J shed 9 bases, with 20 bases lying between them. This CDR3 has 13 amino acids. The CDR3 reads CASRLGGATAQYF. In DNA, the CDR3 is TGTGCCAGCCGTTTGGGGGGGGCGACGGCGCAGTACTTC.

Regarding this clone: The same CDR3 is also encoded by other DNA sequences in this sample. The V and J genes are TRBV7-3 and TRBJ2-1; D perhaps matches TRBD2 (5 bases). The germline gives CDR1 SGHTA, CDR2 FQGTGA. The V end was cut by 5 bases, the J end by 7 bases, with 18 bases between. The CDR3 extends over 15 amino acids. In DNA form, the CDR3 reads TGTGCCAGCAGCCCAGACTACCTACCTGTGAATGAGCAGTTCTTC. Translation gives CASSPDYLPVNEQFF.

The table lists this clone with a few counts. The chain uses TRBV6-5 and TRBJ1-2; D not certain. V was shortened by 4 bases and J by 2 bases, with 14 bases between the two germline ends. CDR3 length: 15 residues. Germline values: CDR1 MNHEY, CDR2 SVGAGI. In nucleotides, the CDR3 is TGTGCCAGCAGTTCTGGAAGGCCGGAGAACTATGGCTACACCTTC. Residues: CASSSGRPENYGYTF.

V gene TRBV5-1 combines with J gene TRBJ2-3; the match to TRBD2 covers 10 bases. Unmatched junction bases numbered 10, after V lost 5 bases and J lost 1 base. Germline V gene data show CDR1 as SGHRS and CDR2 as YFSETQ. CDR3 length: 17 amino acids. Written as DNA, the CDR3 is TGCGCCAGCAGTCCGATTCCCGGGACTAGCGGCACAGATACGCAGTATTTT. Amino acids: CASSPIPGTSGTDTQYF.

The chain has TRBV5-1 and TRBJ1-2, with TRBD1 matching 8 bases. The CDR3 has 14 amino acids. Trimming at V came to 4 bases and at J to 7 bases, leaving 9 bases not matched to a gene. Germline loops: CDR1 SGHRS, CDR2 YFSETQ. CDR3 in amino acids: CASSAGQVGGGYTF. The CDR3 coding sequence is TGCGCCAGCAGCGCGGGACAGGTGGGAGGTGGCTACACCTTC.

The chain has TRBV30 and TRBJ1-1, with D maybe TRBD1 (5 bases). V lost 5 bases and J lost 4, with 17 bases in between. This CDR3 spans 14 amino acids. Germline CDR1 reads GTSNPN; CDR2 reads SVGIG (reference sequence). The CDR3 DNA reads as TGTGCCTGGTCAGGCCGGACAATGGGCACTGAAGCTTTCTTT. This gives the protein CAWSGRTMGTEAFF.

The chain is built from TRBV12-3 or TRBV12-4 and TRBJ1-2, with no clear D. CDR3 length equals 12 residues. V was clipped by 5 bases and J by 7 bases, with 11 bases between them. The chain's CDR3 is CASSPGGPGYTF. The CDR3 bases are TGTGCCAGCAGTCCGGGAGGACCTGGCTACACCTTC.

The chain has TRBV5-4 and TRBJ2-2; 8 bases match TRBD2. The CDR3 totals 15 residues. V lost 4 bases to trimming and J lost 4 bases; unmatched junction nucleotides: 6. The germline gives CDR1 SGHNT, CDR2 YYREEE (reference sequence). This CDR3 reads CASSPGLVSTGELFF. CDR3 sequence (DNA): TGTGCCAGCAGCCCGGGACTAGTCAGCACCGGGGAGCTGTTTTTT.

This chain uses TRBV25-1 with TRBJ2-7; 8 bases align to TRBD2. The J segment lost 6 bases and the V segment lost 2 bases, leaving 3 bases of the junction unmatched. Germline CDR1 is MGHDK and CDR2 is SYGVNS. The CDR3 extends over 13 amino acids. CDR3 in amino acids: CASSEGTRREQYF. CDR3 nucleotides: TGTGCCAGCAGTGAAGGGACTAGACGCGAGCAGTACTTC.

This clone was detected only a few times. The chain has TRBV6-5 and TRBJ2-7, with a possible D match to TRBD1 (6 bases). The V end was cut by 7 bases, the J end by 5 bases, with 18 bases between. The CDR3 length is 14 residues. Germline loops: CDR1 MNHEY, CDR2 SVGAGI. This CDR3 is CASTLNRVSDEQYF. The CDR3 DNA sequence: TGTGCCAGCACCCTAAACAGGGTTTCTGACGAGCAGTACTTC.

This chain connects TRBV15 to TRBJ1-5; D unclear. Trimming removed 6 bases from V and 0 bases from J, with 12 bases in between. CDR3 size: 15 residues. Germline V gives CDR1 LNHNV, CDR2 YYDKDF (reference sequence). For the CDR3, the DNA is TGTGCCACCAGGAGGGAGGTTGATAGCAATCAGCCCCAGCATTTT. Its translation is CATRREVDSNQPQHF.